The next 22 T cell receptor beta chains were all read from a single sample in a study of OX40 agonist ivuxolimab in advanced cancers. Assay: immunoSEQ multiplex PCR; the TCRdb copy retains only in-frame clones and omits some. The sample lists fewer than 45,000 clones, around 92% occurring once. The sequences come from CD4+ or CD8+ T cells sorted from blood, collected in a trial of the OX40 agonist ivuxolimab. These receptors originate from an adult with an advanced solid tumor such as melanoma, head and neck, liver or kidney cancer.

CDR3 loop: CASSLRLAGNTDTQYF. In DNA form, the CDR3 reads TGTGCCAGCAGCTTGAGGCTAGCGGGGAACACAGATACGCAGTATTTT. The chain combines TRBV5-4 with TRBJ2-3, with 9 bases matching TRBD2. V trimming: 1 base; J trimming: 2 bases; junction bases outside the gene matches: 5. Looked up from germline, CDR1 is SGHNT and CDR2 is YYREEE (reference sequence). The CDR3 totals 16 residues.

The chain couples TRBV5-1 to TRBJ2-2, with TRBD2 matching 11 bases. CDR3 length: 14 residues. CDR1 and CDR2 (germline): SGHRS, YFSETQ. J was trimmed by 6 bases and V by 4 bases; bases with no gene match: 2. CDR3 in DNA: TGCGCCAGCAGCCCGGGACTAGCGGCCGGGGAGCTGTTTTTT. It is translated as CASSPGLAAGELFF.

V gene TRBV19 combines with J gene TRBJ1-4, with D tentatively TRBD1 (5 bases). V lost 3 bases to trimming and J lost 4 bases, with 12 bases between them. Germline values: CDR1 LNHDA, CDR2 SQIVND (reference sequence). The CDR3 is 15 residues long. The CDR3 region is CASSIGGTVNEKLFF. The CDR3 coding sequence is TGTGCCAGTAGTATCGGTGGGACGGTTAATGAAAAACTGTTTTTT.

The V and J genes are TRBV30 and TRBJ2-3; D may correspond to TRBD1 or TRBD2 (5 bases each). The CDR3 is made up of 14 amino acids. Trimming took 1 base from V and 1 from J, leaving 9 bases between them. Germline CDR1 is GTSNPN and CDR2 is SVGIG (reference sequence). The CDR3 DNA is TGTGCCTGGAGTGAAGGGACGGGCACAGATACGCAGTATTTT. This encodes CAWSEGTGTDTQYF.

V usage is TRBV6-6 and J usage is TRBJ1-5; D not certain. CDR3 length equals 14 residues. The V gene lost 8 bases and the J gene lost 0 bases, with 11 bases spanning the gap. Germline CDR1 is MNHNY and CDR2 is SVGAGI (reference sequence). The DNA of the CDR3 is TGTGCCAGCTGCCCGCTATCTAGCAATCAGCCCCAGCATTTT. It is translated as CASCPLSSNQPQHF.

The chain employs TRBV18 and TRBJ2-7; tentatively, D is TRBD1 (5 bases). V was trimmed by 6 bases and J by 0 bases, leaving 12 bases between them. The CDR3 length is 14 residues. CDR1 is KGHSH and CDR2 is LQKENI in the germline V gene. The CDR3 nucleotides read TGTGCCAGCTCCACGACAGACGTCTCCTACGAGCAGTACTTC. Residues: CASSTTDVSYEQYF.

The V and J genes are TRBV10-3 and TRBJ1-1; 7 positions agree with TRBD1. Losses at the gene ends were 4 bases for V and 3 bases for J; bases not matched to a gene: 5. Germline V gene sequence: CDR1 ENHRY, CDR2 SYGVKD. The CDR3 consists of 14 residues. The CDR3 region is CAISAEGADTEAFF. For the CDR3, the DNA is TGTGCCATCAGTGCCGAGGGGGCGGACACTGAAGCTTTCTTT.

The CDR3 sequence: CASSLMGGAKNIQYF. CDR3 bases: TGTGCCAGCAGCTTAATGGGGGGAGCCAAAAACATTCAGTACTTC. V gene TRBV11-3 combines with J gene TRBJ2-4; tentative D call: TRBD2 (6 bases). V was cut by 2 bases and J by 0 bases, with 8 bases left in between. This CDR3 has 15 residues. Germline V CDR1 and CDR2: SGHNT, YENEEA.

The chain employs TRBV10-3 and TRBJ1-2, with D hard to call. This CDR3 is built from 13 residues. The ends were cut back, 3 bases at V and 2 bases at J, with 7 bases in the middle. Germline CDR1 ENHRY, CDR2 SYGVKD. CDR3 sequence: CAISEGQNYGYTF. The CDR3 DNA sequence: TGTGCCATCAGTGAAGGGCAGAACTATGGCTACACCTTC.

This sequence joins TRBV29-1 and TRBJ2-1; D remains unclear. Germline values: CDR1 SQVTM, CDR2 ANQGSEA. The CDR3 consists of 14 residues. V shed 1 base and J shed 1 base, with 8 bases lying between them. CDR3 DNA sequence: TGCAGCGTTGAAGCCGCCACTTCCTACAATGAGCAGTTCTTC. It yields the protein CSVEAATSYNEQFF.

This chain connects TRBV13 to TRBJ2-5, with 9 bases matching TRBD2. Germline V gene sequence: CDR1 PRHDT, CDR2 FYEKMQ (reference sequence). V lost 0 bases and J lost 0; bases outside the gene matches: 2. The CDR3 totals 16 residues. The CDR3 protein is CASSLGLAGNQETQYF. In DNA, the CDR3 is TGTGCCAGCAGCTTAGGCCTAGCGGGGAACCAAGAGACCCAGTACTTC.

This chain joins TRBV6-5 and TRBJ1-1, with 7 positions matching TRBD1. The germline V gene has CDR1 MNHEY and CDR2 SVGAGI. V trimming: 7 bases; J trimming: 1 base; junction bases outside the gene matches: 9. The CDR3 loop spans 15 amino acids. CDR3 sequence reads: CASTNQGQRNTEAFF. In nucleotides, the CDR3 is TGTGCCAGCACCAACCAGGGACAGAGGAACACTGAAGCTTTCTTT.

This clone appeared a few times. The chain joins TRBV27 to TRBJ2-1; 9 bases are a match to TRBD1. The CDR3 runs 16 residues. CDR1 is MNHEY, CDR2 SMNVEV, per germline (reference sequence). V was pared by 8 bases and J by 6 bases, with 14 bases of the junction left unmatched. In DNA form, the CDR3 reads TGTGCCAGCGGTAAAATACGACAGGGGGAAACCAATGAGCAGTTCTTC. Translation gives CASGKIRQGETNEQFF.

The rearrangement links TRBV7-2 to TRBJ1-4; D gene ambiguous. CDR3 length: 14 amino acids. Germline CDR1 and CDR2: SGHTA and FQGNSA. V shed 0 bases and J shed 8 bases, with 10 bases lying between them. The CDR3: CASSLAGGKEKLFF. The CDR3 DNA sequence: TGTGCCAGCAGCTTAGCGGGTGGAAAGGAAAAACTGTTTTTT. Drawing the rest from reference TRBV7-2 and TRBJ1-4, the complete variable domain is GAGVSQSPSNKVTEKGKDVELRCDPISGHTALYWYRQSLGQGLEFLIYFQGNSAPDKSGLPSDRFSAERTGGSVSTLTIQRTQQEDSAVYLCASSLAGGKEKLFFGSGTQLSVL.

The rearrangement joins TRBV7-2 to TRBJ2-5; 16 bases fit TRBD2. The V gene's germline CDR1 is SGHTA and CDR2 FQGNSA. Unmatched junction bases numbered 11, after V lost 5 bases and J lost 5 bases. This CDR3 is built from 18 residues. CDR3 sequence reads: CASSRTGTSGGVVETQYF. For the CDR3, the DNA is TGTGCCAGCAGCAGAACCGGGACTAGCGGGGGGGTCGTGGAGACCCAGTACTTC.

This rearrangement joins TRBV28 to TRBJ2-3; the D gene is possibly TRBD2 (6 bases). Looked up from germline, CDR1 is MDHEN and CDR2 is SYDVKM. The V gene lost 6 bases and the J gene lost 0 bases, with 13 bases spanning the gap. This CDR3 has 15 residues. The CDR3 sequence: CASRSGLLSTDTQYF. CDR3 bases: TGTGCCAGCAGATCCGGACTACTGAGCACAGATACGCAGTATTTT.

CDR3 DNA: TGTGCCAGCAGTTTCCAGGGGCTACACTTCTATGGCTACACCTTC. This gives the protein CASSFQGLHFYGYTF. The chain employs TRBV28 and TRBJ1-2, with TRBD1 as a possible D gene (6 bases). Germline-derived CDR1 and CDR2 are MDHEN and SYDVKM. The CDR3 runs 15 residues. Trimming cost V 3 bases and J 4 bases, with 15 bases left between them.

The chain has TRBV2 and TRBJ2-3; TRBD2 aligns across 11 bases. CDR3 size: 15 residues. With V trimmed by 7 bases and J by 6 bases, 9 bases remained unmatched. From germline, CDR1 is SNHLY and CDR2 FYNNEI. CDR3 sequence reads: CASNVLAGAWDTQYF. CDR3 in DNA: TGTGCCAGCAATGTACTAGCGGGGGCATGGGATACGCAGTATTTT.

CDR3 nucleotide sequence: TGTGCCAGCAGCCTGGGACAGGGGGGCCTATATGGCTACACCTTC. Translating it yields CASSLGQGGLYGYTF. The J gene is TRBJ1-2, the V gene TRBV7-2, with 11 bases identical to TRBD1. The CDR3 extends over 15 amino acids. Trimming cost V 5 bases and J 5 bases; bases outside gene matches: 7. Germline loops: CDR1 SGHTA, CDR2 FQGNSA.

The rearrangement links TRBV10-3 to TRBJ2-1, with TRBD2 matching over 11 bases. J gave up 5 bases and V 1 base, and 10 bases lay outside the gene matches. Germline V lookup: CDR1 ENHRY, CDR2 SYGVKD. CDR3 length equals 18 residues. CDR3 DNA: TGTGCCATCAGTGAGTTTAGCGGGGGGGCCGGTGTTGACAATGAGCAGTTCTTC. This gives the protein CAISEFSGGAGVDNEQFF.

The CDR3, as DNA: TGCGCCAGCAGCCAAGATCAACCGAGGGGGGGTACGCAGTATTTT. It translates to CASSQDQPRGGTQYF. V is TRBV4-3 and J is TRBJ2-3; weak D call: TRBD2 (7 bases). The CDR3 is made up of 15 amino acids. The germline gives CDR1 LGHNA, CDR2 YSLEER. The ends were cut back, 0 bases at V and 8 bases at J, with 15 bases in the middle.

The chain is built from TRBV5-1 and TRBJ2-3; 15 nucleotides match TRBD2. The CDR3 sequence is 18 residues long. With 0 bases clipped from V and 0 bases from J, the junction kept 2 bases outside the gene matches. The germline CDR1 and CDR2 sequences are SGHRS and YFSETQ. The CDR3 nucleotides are TGCGCCAGCAGCTTGGGCGGACTAGCGGGGGGGAGCACAGATACGCAGTATTTT. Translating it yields CASSLGGLAGGSTDTQYF.